This T cell receptor beta chain is drawn from a study of blood T cell repertoires in COVID-19. Study-level information: Donors in the United States, Italy and Spain gave samples during acute or convalescent COVID-19.

Trimming stripped 3 bases from V and 3 bases from J, with 6 bases between. CDR1 and CDR2 from the germline V gene are SGHDT and YYEEEE. The length of the CDR3 is 12 residues. How the authors handled the data: Reference gene primer amplification gave nucleated cell count estimates. The protocol was immunoSEQ multiplex PCR, while the TCRdb copy is restricted to in-frame clones and leaves out a portion. V, J and clone size reflect that table, while D and trimming were determined from the DNA. This sample has around 180,000 clones, with around four fifths found just once. The clonotype originates from a woman in her 30s with acute or convalescent COVID-19. Source material: peripheral blood. V usage is TRBV5-6 and J usage is TRBJ1-2; D uncertain. CDR3 sequence: CASSSSDYGYTF. The CDR3 DNA follows: TGTGCCAGCAGCTCGTCGGACTATGGCTACACCTTC.